These 27 T cell receptor beta chains came from one sample sequenced in a study of blood T cell repertoires in COVID-19. Profiling relied on immunoSEQ multiplex PCR, and the TCRdb table lists in-frame clones only, not all of them. The sample has about 81,000 clones; 90% to 95% are singletons. Sequencing used peripheral blood. The source is a human donor with active COVID-19. The donor label of this sample is uncertain.

This chain links TRBV28 with TRBJ1-2; unclear D gene. Trimming took 8 bases from V and 4 from J, leaving 11 bases between them. CDR3 size: 12 residues. Germline CDR1 reads MDHEN; CDR2 reads SYDVKM. The DNA for the CDR3 is TGTGCCAGCGGGCAACCCATCTATGGCTACACCTTC. Protein sequence: CASGQPIYGYTF.

The genes are TRBV5-1 and TRBJ2-1; TRBD1 matches at 8 bases. The V segment lost 3 bases and the J segment 4 bases; nucleotides outside the gene matches: 9. Germline CDR1 reads SGHRS; CDR2 reads YFSETQ. CDR3 length equals 16 residues. CDR3 bases: TGCGCCAGCAGCTGGACAGGGTCGAGGAATTACAATGAGCAGTTCTTC. It translates to CASSWTGSRNYNEQFF.

This chain uses TRBV5-1 with TRBJ2-1; the D gene is possibly TRBD1 (6 bases). The germline V gene encodes CDR1 SGHRS and CDR2 YFSETQ. V gave up 0 bases and J gave up 6 bases, with 10 bases separating them. CDR3 size: 14 residues. CDR3 coding DNA: TGCGCCAGCAGCTTGGGACAGGAGGCCAATGAGCAGTTCTTC. Translating it yields CASSLGQEANEQFF.

The chain is built from TRBV19 and TRBJ2-3; D not certain. CDR3 size: 14 residues. Trimming left V 5 bases short and J 2 bases short, with 11 bases between. Germline V CDR1 and CDR2: LNHDA, SQIVND (reference sequence). CDR3 in amino acids: CASSWLGITDTQYF. In DNA form, the CDR3 reads TGTGCCAGTAGTTGGCTAGGAATCACAGATACGCAGTATTTT.

The chain joins TRBV7-8 to TRBJ2-7; D is possibly TRBD2 (6 bases). V lost 2 bases and J lost 1, with 15 bases in between. Germline CDR1 SGHVS, CDR2 FQNEAQ. This CDR3 region has 16 residues. CDR3 sequence (DNA): TGTGCCAGCAGCTTACGTTCGGGGGTCGGGTCCTACGAGCAGTACTTC. Translation: CASSLRSGVGSYEQYF.

The CDR3, as DNA: TGTGCCAGCAGCGCGGGAACACGGGACACCGGGGAGCTGTTTTTT. Amino acid sequence: CASSAGTRDTGELFF. This rearrangement joins TRBV5-4 to TRBJ2-2; possibly TRBD2 for D (6 bases). The V gene's germline CDR1 is SGHNT and CDR2 YYREEE (reference sequence). V was trimmed by 4 bases and J by 3 bases, leaving 13 bases between them. The CDR3 extends over 15 amino acids. The full variable domain, completed using reference TRBV5-4 and TRBJ2-2, is ETGVTQSPTHLIKTRGQQVTLRCSSQSGHNTVSWYQQALGQGPQFIFQYYREEENGRGNFPPRFSGLQFPNYSSELNVNALELDDSALYLCASSAGTRDTGELFFGEGSRLTVL.

V and J are TRBV7-9 and TRBJ2-7; TRBD2 is a possible D gene (5 bases). This CDR3 is 15 amino acids long. Trimming shortened V by 2 bases and J by 0 bases, and 11 bases separated the two germline ends. From germline, CDR1 is SEHNR and CDR2 FQNEAQ (reference sequence). The CDR3 is CASSLRGSGSYEQYF. In DNA form, the CDR3 reads TGTGCCAGCAGCTTAAGAGGGTCGGGCTCCTACGAGCAGTACTTC.

The chain uses TRBV13 and TRBJ1-2, with TRBD1 as a possible D gene (5 bases). The CDR3 is 13 amino acids. CDR1 is PRHDT and CDR2 is FYEKMQ in the germline V gene (reference sequence). The V gene lost 1 base and the J gene lost 6 bases, with 9 bases spanning the gap. For the CDR3, the DNA is TGTGCCAGCAGCTTAGCTGGGACTGATGGCTACACCTTC. This sequence encodes CASSLAGTDGYTF.

V and J are TRBV5-1 and TRBJ2-5, with D uncertain. Deletions cut 0 bases from V and 2 bases from J, with 5 bases between. CDR3 length: 13 residues. The germline CDR1 and CDR2 sequences are SGHRS and YFSETQ. The CDR3: CASSLATQETQYF. As DNA, the CDR3 is TGCGCCAGCAGCTTGGCTACTCAAGAGACCCAGTACTTC.

This sequence joins TRBV4-3 and TRBJ2-7; TRBD2 agrees at 7 bases. Germline CDR1 reads LGHNA; CDR2 reads YSLEER. V lost 4 bases, J lost 6 bases, and 6 bases stayed unmatched. This CDR3 is built from 13 residues. The CDR3 nucleotides read TGCGCCAGCAGCCGAACGCGGGAGACCGAGCAGTACTTC. It specifies CASSRTRETEQYF.

The table lists this clone with a few counts. V and J are TRBV5-4 and TRBJ1-1; 10 bases line up with TRBD1. The CDR3 has 16 residues. CDR1 is SGHNT, CDR2 YYREEE, per germline (reference sequence). V was clipped by 2 bases and J by 0 bases; unmatched bases: 4. This chain's CDR3 is CASSLGTGDLNTEAFF. DNA of the CDR3: TGTGCCAGCAGCTTAGGGACAGGGGATTTGAACACTGAAGCTTTCTTT.

The rearrangement uses TRBV29-1 and TRBJ1-2; possibly TRBD1 for D (5 bases). Trimming took off 7 bases at V and 6 bases at J, with 12 bases between the two ends. The CDR3 covers 11 residues. Per the germline V gene, CDR1 is SQVTM and CDR2 is ANQGSEA. As DNA, the CDR3 is TGCAGCGGTGGGGGGGTTAATGGCTACACCTTC. This sequence encodes CSGGGVNGYTF.

The chain combines TRBV10-3 with TRBJ2-7; 11 nucleotides align to TRBD2. The CDR3 has 16 residues. V trimming: 3 bases; J trimming: 4 bases; junction bases outside the gene matches: 8. Germline V lookup: CDR1 ENHRY, CDR2 SYGVKD. CDR3: CAISDGASGRYYEQYF. The DNA for the CDR3 is TGTGCCATCAGTGACGGGGCTAGCGGGAGGTATTACGAGCAGTACTTC.

The genes are TRBV4-2 and TRBJ2-3; 11 nucleotides align to TRBD2. This CDR3 comprises 16 residues. V gave up 3 bases and J gave up 3 bases; unmatched junction bases: 5. Germline CDR1 and CDR2: LGHNA and YNFKEQ. CDR3 nucleotides: TGTGCCAGCAGCCATTTAGCGGGGGGGATTACAGATACGCAGTATTTT. Translation gives CASSHLAGGITDTQYF.

The V call is TRBV4-1, the J call TRBJ2-3; 8 nucleotides agree with TRBD2. This CDR3 spans 14 amino acids. The germline gives CDR1 MGHRA, CDR2 YSYEKL. Unmatched junction bases numbered 4, after V lost 4 bases and J lost 4 bases. The CDR3 region has the DNA TGCGCCAGCAGCCGACTAGCGTTATCAGATACGCAGTATTTT. Protein sequence: CASSRLALSDTQYF.

V is TRBV4-1 and J is TRBJ2-7, with a tentative D call TRBD1 (6 bases). CDR1 is MGHRA and CDR2 is YSYEKL in the germline V gene. Between the trimmed V and J ends, which lost 4 bases and 6 bases, there was a span of 19 bases. CDR3 length: 15 amino acids. CDR3 in amino acids: CASSRERQGFSEQYF. The CDR3 region has the DNA TGCGCCAGCAGCCGAGAGAGGCAGGGGTTCAGCGAGCAGTACTTC.

The chain couples TRBV29-1 to TRBJ1-2; D remains ambiguous. The CDR3 runs 11 residues. CDR1 and CDR2 (germline): SQVTM, ANQGSEA. V lost 2 bases and J 6 bases, leaving 7 bases between the germline ends. The CDR3 region has the DNA TGCAGCGTTGAACAGTTGGATGGCTACACCTTC. Translation gives CSVEQLDGYTF.

This chain connects TRBV5-5 to TRBJ2-3; TRBD1 matches 8 bases. With 3 bases clipped from V and 3 bases from J, the junction kept 9 bases outside the gene matches. This CDR3 region has 16 residues. CDR1 and CDR2 from the germline V gene are SGHKS and YYEKEE (reference sequence). The CDR3 spells CASSSLSTGETDTQYF. The CDR3 bases are TGTGCCAGCAGCTCCCTTTCGACAGGGGAGACAGATACGCAGTATTTT. Full variable domain (remainder filled in from reference TRBV5-5 and TRBJ2-3): DAGVTQSPTHLIKTRGQQVTLRCSPISGHKSVSWYQQVLGQGPQFIFQYYEKEERGRGNFPDRFSARQFPNYSSELNVNALLLGDSALYLCASSSLSTGETDTQYFGPGTRLTVL.

V is TRBV18 and J is TRBJ2-3; 11 nucleotides line up with TRBD2. V shed 3 bases, J shed 1 base, and the junction held 3 bases outside the gene matches. The CDR3 extends over 16 amino acids. Germline V gene data show CDR1 as KGHSH and CDR2 as LQKENI. The DNA for the CDR3 is TGTGCCAGCTCACCGATGACTAGCGGGGGCACAGATACGCAGTATTTT. This sequence encodes CASSPMTSGGTDTQYF.

The chain uses TRBV6-1 and TRBJ2-7; D may be TRBD1 (5 bases). Germline loops: CDR1 MNHNS, CDR2 SASEGT. V was pared by 2 bases and J by 6 bases, with 23 bases between. The CDR3 contains 17 residues. CDR3 residues: CASSEFFPQRTFTEQYF. The CDR3 DNA reads TGTGCCAGCAGTGAATTCTTCCCTCAGAGGACATTCACCGAGCAGTACTTC.

The CDR3 DNA sequence: TGTGCCAGCAGCTATAGCGGGGGCGCGAACACCGGGGAGCTGTTTTTT. Translated, it gives CASSYSGGANTGELFF. The chain recombines TRBV28 with TRBJ2-2; TRBD2 aligns across 9 bases. The CDR3 extends over 16 amino acids. Germline V gene data show CDR1 as MDHEN and CDR2 as SYDVKM. The V and J ends lost 6 bases and 0 bases, in that order; junction bases with no gene match: 5.

This rearrangement joins TRBV5-1 to TRBJ2-5; 10 bases line up with TRBD1. CDR3 length: 14 amino acids. From germline, CDR1 is SGHRS and CDR2 YFSETQ. Losses at the gene ends were 4 bases for V and 5 bases for J; bases not matched to a gene: 5. CDR3 coding DNA: TGCGCCAGCAGCCCACCGGGACAGGGGGAGACCCAGTACTTC. Translation: CASSPPGQGETQYF.

V is TRBV5-6 and J is TRBJ2-2, with D tentatively TRBD1 (6 bases). Trimming took off 1 base at V and 6 bases at J, with 13 bases between the two ends. The length of the CDR3 is 15 residues. Germline-derived CDR1 and CDR2 are SGHDT and YYEEEE. The chain's CDR3 is CASSLWDKSSGELFF. CDR3 in DNA: TGTGCCAGCAGCTTGTGGGACAAATCATCCGGGGAGCTGTTTTTT.

The chain employs TRBV19 and TRBJ1-2; a weak D match, TRBD1 (6 bases). This CDR3 contains 15 residues. Germline CDR1 and CDR2: LNHDA and SQIVND (reference sequence). The V gene lost 9 bases and the J gene lost 0 bases, with 17 bases spanning the gap. Here the CDR3 reads CASTDPGHSNYGYTF. The CDR3 nucleotides read TGTGCCAGCACCGACCCGGGACACTCTAACTATGGCTACACCTTC.

The chain recombines TRBV13 with TRBJ2-5; perhaps TRBD2 as D (5 bases). The CDR3 extends over 15 amino acids. Trimming removed 1 base at V and 4 bases at J, with 13 bases between. Germline values: CDR1 PRHDT, CDR2 FYEKMQ (reference sequence). CDR3 protein: CASSLVSRSGETQYF. The CDR3 DNA is TGTGCCAGCAGCTTAGTCTCCAGGAGCGGAGAGACCCAGTACTTC. The full variable domain, with the rest looked up from reference TRBV13 and TRBJ2-5, is AAGVIQSPRHLIKEKRETATLKCYPIPRHDTVYWYQQGPGQDPQFLISFYEKMQSDKGSIPDRFSAQQFSDYHSELNMSSLELGDSALYFCASSLVSRSGETQYFGPGTRLLVL.

The chain is built from TRBV6-6 and TRBJ1-5, with TRBD1 matching 8 bases. Germline lookup yields CDR1 MNHNY and CDR2 SVGAGI (reference sequence). The CDR3 length is 16 residues. Trimming removed 5 bases from V and 6 bases from J; junction bases left unmatched: 12. The DNA of the CDR3 is TGTGCCAGCAGTCTTCAGGGGGCGCTTATCGGTCAGCCCCAGCATTTT. Its protein is CASSLQGALIGQPQHF.

This chain uses TRBV19 with TRBJ1-1, with D possibly matching TRBD1 (6 bases). CDR3 length equals 14 residues. V was clipped by 6 bases and J by 4 bases, with 15 bases between them. Per the germline V gene, CDR1 is LNHDA and CDR2 is SQIVND (reference sequence). The CDR3 DNA follows: TGTGCCAGTAGCCTACAGGGAGTGGGCACTGAAGCTTTCTTT. Translating gives CASSLQGVGTEAFF. Using reference TRBV19 and TRBJ1-1 for the parts outside the CDR3, the full variable domain is DGGITQSPKYLFRKEGQNVTLSCEQNLNHDAMYWYRQDPGQGLRLIYYSQIVNDFQKGDIAEGYSVSREKKESFPLTVTSAQKNPTAFYLCASSLQGVGTEAFFGQGTRLTVV.